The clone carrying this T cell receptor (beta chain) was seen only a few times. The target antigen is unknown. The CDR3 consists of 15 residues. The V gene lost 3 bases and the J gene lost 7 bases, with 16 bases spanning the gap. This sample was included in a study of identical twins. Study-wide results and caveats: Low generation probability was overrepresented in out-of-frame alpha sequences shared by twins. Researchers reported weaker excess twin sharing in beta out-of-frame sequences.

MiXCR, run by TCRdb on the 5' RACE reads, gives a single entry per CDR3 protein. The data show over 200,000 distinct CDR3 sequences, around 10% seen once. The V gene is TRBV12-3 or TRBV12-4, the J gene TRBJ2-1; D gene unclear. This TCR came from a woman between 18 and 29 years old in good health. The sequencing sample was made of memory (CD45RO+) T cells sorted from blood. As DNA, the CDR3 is TGTGCCAGCAGTTTGGTGGAGTCCTTTGGGAATGAGCAGTTCTTC. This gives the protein CASSLVESFGNEQFF.